This T cell receptor beta chain appears in the sequencing data of a study of blood T cell repertoires in COVID-19 (dated by TCRdb to the early 2020s). As for the study more broadly: The collaborator samples originated in the United States, Italy and Spain and spanned the acute and convalescent phases of COVID-19. The material from the prospective study consisted of cDNA or gDNA derived from T cells, B-cell-depleted T cells, or PBMCs. Subjects who had been exposed to COVID-19, were actively infected with it, or had recovered from it provided the deeply sampled blood TCRbeta repertoires that made up the dataset. The repertoires were released in a freely available public database intended as a resource for research on the immune response to SARS-CoV-2. Samples were obtained from the ongoing ImmuneRACE study (first 160 participants) and from roughly 1,300 subjects provided by 6 global collaborators. Sample metadata almost always included a de-identified subject ID, COVID-19 status, age in years and sex. Where available, HLA class I and class II types were obtained from metadata supplied by the sample provider rather than from assay-based typing.

TCRbeta CDR3 regions were amplified from genomic DNA using the immunoSEQ Assay, a bias-controlled multiplex PCR. The authors processed their data as follows. The number of nucleated cells in each sample was estimated from the amplification of reference gene primers within the assay. To quantify the absolute abundance of each unique TCRbeta CDR3 rearrangement, sequence reads were collapsed and filtered. For each sample, productive Simpson clonality was calculated as the square root of Simpson's diversity index over productive rearrangements. Imported from immuneACCESS, the table was reduced by TCRdb to in-frame sequences with V and J called. These copies leave out some clones; in studies compared against another copy, an unresolved V gene accounts for under half, and the cause of the remainder is not known. Clone size and the V and J calls come from that table; the DNA yielded D and trimming. For this sample there are some 110,000 clones; approximately 80% appear just once. The ten top clones hold 3% to 4% of the sample.

Collaborating institutions collected whole blood in K2EDTA tubes following their own protocols. Collaborator samples were shipped for TCRbeta analysis as frozen whole blood, isolated PBMCs, or DNA extracted from either sample type. Study-wide conclusions, independent of this receptor: The amount of clinical and demographic metadata varied by source and participant and was provided uncurated.

V and J lose 4 bases and 5 bases, and a span of 17 bases separates them. CDR1 and CDR2 are read off the germline V gene (reference sequence) as MNHEY and SMNVEV. The CDR3 numbers 15 residues from cysteine through phenylalanine. CDR3 DNA is the only sequence kept; it has 45 bases, read in frame from the first base. Worth noting for this clone: Its antigen is not yet known. Base qualities are not provided; no much larger clone lies one nucleotide away.

The chain joins TRBV27 to TRBJ1-1; TRBD1 is possibly the D segment (6 matching bases). Specimen: peripheral blood. The origin of this receptor is a woman at least 80 years old with active or convalescent COVID-19. The DNA reads as follows: TGTGCCAGCAGTTCCCCAAGGGGGGGGATTACTGAAGCTTTCTTT. This translates into CASSSPRGGITEAFF.